These T cell receptor beta chains were read from a single sample in a study of shared clonotypes between healthy human individuals. Measured with immunoSEQ multiplex PCR; TCRdb has only the in-frame clones, and not every one. Here the sample spans about 560,000 clones, around 76% being singletons. Material: PBMCs. The receptors shown here come from a woman aged 40-49 years in good health. Some clones in this sample may be carry-over from other donors' samples. Each CDR3 is given with its conserved first and last residue.

v_gene	j_gene	CDR3aa
TRBV7-8	TRBJ2-1	CASSLGGLAGVNEQFF
TRBV27	TRBJ2-2	CASSPRVLLVTGELFF
TRBV5-1	TRBJ2-2	CASSPGQITGELFF
TRBV2	TRBJ1-1	CASSEETGTEASF
TRBV2	TRBJ2-3	CASSVERLDTQYF
TRBV4-1	TRBJ2-1	CASSQLRDRGILGNEQFF
TRBV10-3	TRBJ2-3	CAISGSSGIGTDTQYF
TRBV7-9	TRBJ1-5	CASSLAPDQPQHF
TRBV19	TRBJ2-3	CASSVVQGTDTQYF
TRBV5-6	TRBJ2-7	CASSTISGRSSYEQYF
TRBV6-5	TRBJ1-1	CASSYFLGVEAFF
TRBV11-3	TRBJ2-3	CASSLDRGPDTQYF
TRBV7-2	TRBJ2-1	CASSPGLGREQFF
TRBV7-3	TRBJ2-3	CASSQAAGGGYTQYF
TRBV7-3	TRBJ2-7	CASSERDSYEQYF
TRBV5-1	TRBJ1-4	CASSLDTNEKLFF
TRBV5-6	TRBJ2-7	CASSFYSGTYEQYF
TRBV2	TRBJ1-2	CASRDQTPGWRTNYGYTF
TRBV19	TRBJ1-2	CASSAQGFGYTF
TRBV4-2	TRBJ2-1	CASSQDLGTRSGNEQFF
TRBV2	TRBJ2-3	CASSPGTGVSTDTQYF
TRBV5-6	TRBJ2-7	CASSLARAGQTQRFF
TRBV7-3	TRBJ2-1	CASSRRGTATYNEQFF